What follows are 23 T cell receptor beta chains derived from one specimen sequenced in a study of vaccination effects on CD4 cells after COVID-19. The antigens these receptors bind are not known. Produced via immunoSEQ multiplex PCR; TCRdb's table is partial and in-frame only. This table has some 30,000 clones, 74% appearing once. Having been cultured for about 10 days, the cells underwent CD4+ T cell isolation. Vaccination of participants consisted of two doses of either the BNT162b2 or mRNA-1273 vaccine. The sample here was CD4+ T cells from PBMCs cultured without peptide, taken after COVID-19 vaccination. These receptors were collected from a human donor who received a COVID-19 vaccine.

The chain links TRBV18 to TRBJ1-4, with TRBD1 matching 8 bases. The CDR3 is 18 residues long. Germline trimming cut 2 bases from V and 5 bases from J; bases unmatched to any gene: 13. Germline CDR1 KGHSH, CDR2 LQKENI. Here the CDR3 reads CASSPEEGRGRLNEKLFF. The CDR3 region has the DNA TGTGCCAGCTCACCAGAGGAGGGCAGGGGGCGACTAAATGAAAAACTGTTTTTT.

This chain connects TRBV4-1 to TRBJ1-5; maybe TRBD1 (6 bases). Per germline, CDR1 MGHRA and CDR2 YSYEKL. V was pared by 0 bases and J by 2 bases, with 17 bases between. The CDR3 is 18 residues long. Written as DNA, the CDR3 is TGCGCCAGCAGCCAAGAGTTTAAGGGGGGGAAGGGCAATCAGCCCCAGCATTTT. It translates to CASSQEFKGGKGNQPQHF.

This sequence joins TRBV20-1 and TRBJ1-4; 8 bases map to TRBD1. Unmatched junction bases numbered 8, after V lost 3 bases and J lost 8 bases. This CDR3 has 14 residues. Germline loops: CDR1 DFQATT, CDR2 SNEGSKA (reference sequence). The CDR3 DNA reads as TGCAGTGCTAGTTCGGACAGGGTACGAGAAAAACTGTTTTTT. Translation: CSASSDRVREKLFF.

Relative to its sample, this clone is medium-sized (0.01 to 0.1%). The genes are TRBV6-2 or TRBV6-3 and TRBJ2-7, with 9 bases lining up with TRBD1. There are 18 residues in the CDR3. Germline trimming cut 5 bases from V and 4 bases from J; bases unmatched to any gene: 18. Germline V gives CDR1 MNHEY, CDR2 SVGEGT. The CDR3 coding sequence is TGTGCCAGCAGTCCCAACCGGCGCCGGGACAGGGTGAGGTACGAGCAGTACTTC. It specifies CASSPNRRRDRVRYEQYF.

The V call is TRBV19, the J call TRBJ2-5; either TRBD1 or TRBD2 may fit D (5 bases each). Germline assignment: CDR1 LNHDA and CDR2 SQIVND (reference sequence). V gave up 7 bases and J gave up 3 bases, with 21 bases separating them. The CDR3 sequence is 16 residues long. The CDR3 region is CASTGTAGRREETQYF. In DNA, the CDR3 is TGTGCCAGTACCGGGACCGCCGGTAGGCGGGAAGAGACCCAGTACTTC. Variable domain in full (rest from reference TRBV19 and TRBJ2-5): DGGITQSPKYLFRKEGQNVTLSCEQNLNHDAMYWYRQDPGQGLRLIYYSQIVNDFQKGDIAEGYSVSREKKESFPLTVTSAQKNPTAFYLCASTGTAGRREETQYFGPGTRLLVL.

The chain recombines TRBV7-2 with TRBJ1-6; possible D gene TRBD1, 5 bases. CDR1 is SGHTA and CDR2 is FQGNSA in the germline V gene. V lost 5 bases and J lost 9, with 14 bases in between. The CDR3 runs to 14 residues. The CDR3 region is CASSLQGNRSPLHF. The CDR3 DNA follows: TGTGCCAGCAGCCTCCAGGGAAATCGTTCACCCCTCCACTTT.

The chain combines TRBV18 with TRBJ1-1; TRBD1 matches at 11 bases. CDR1 and CDR2 (germline): KGHSH, LQKENI. The CDR3 has 16 amino acids. With V trimmed by 1 base and J by 2 bases, 3 bases remained unmatched. The CDR3 DNA sequence: TGTGCCAGCTCACCACGGGACAGGGGGGGCAACACTGAAGCTTTCTTT. Its translation is CASSPRDRGGNTEAFF. The entire variable domain, with the rest obtained from reference TRBV18 and TRBJ1-1, is as follows: NAGVMQNPRHLVRRRGQEARLRCSPMKGHSHVYWYRQLPEEGLKFMVYLQKENIIDESGMPKERFSAEFPKEGPSILRIQQVVRGDSAAYFCASSPRDRGGNTEAFFGQGTRLTVV.

The sample holds a few counts of this clone. V and J are TRBV7-2 and TRBJ1-2; D gene uncertain. The CDR3 has 12 amino acids. Looked up from germline, CDR1 is SGHTA and CDR2 is FQGNSA. The ends were cut back, 4 bases at V and 6 bases at J, with 9 bases in the middle. CDR3 nucleotide sequence: TGTGCCAGCAGCTCGACTGGGGATGGCTACACCTTC. It translates to CASSSTGDGYTF. Combining the CDR3 with reference TRBV7-2 and TRBJ1-2 gives the whole variable domain GAGVSQSPSNKVTEKGKDVELRCDPISGHTALYWYRQSLGQGLEFLIYFQGNSAPDKSGLPSDRFSAERTGGSVSTLTIQRTQQEDSAVYLCASSSTGDGYTFGSGTRLTVV.

This chain uses TRBV7-2 with TRBJ1-1, with TRBD1 as a possible D gene (6 bases). Trimming pared 5 bases from V and 5 bases from J, leaving 15 bases between. Germline V lookup: CDR1 SGHTA, CDR2 FQGNSA. The CDR3 runs 14 residues. The CDR3 region is CASSLNVRGTEAFF. The CDR3, as DNA: TGTGCCAGCAGCCTCAACGTGAGGGGGACTGAAGCTTTCTTT.

DNA for the CDR3: TGTGCCAGTAGTGCCCTTAATGAAAAACTGTTTTTT. It codes for CASSALNEKLFF. V gene TRBV19 combines with J gene TRBJ1-4; the D is unclear. This CDR3 comprises 12 residues. CDR1 LNHDA and CDR2 SQIVND come from the germline V gene (reference sequence). The ends were cut back, 5 bases at V and 4 bases at J, with 5 bases in the middle. The full variable domain, completed using reference TRBV19 and TRBJ1-4, is DGGITQSPKYLFRKEGQNVTLSCEQNLNHDAMYWYRQDPGQGLRLIYYSQIVNDFQKGDIAEGYSVSREKKESFPLTVTSAQKNPTAFYLCASSALNEKLFFGSGTQLSVL.

The chain is built from TRBV4-1 and TRBJ2-3, with D unclear. V shed 0 bases and J shed 6 bases, with 13 bases lying between them. The germline gives CDR1 MGHRA, CDR2 YSYEKL. The CDR3 is 15 amino acids. The CDR3, as DNA: TGCGCCAGCAGCCAAGAAGGTGCCCCTTCGGATACGCAGTATTTT. Its translation: CASSQEGAPSDTQYF.

The chain links TRBV7-2 to TRBJ1-2; 8 positions agree with TRBD1. Per germline, CDR1 SGHTA and CDR2 FQGNSA. This CDR3 is 16 amino acids long. J gave up 5 bases and V 1 base, and 9 bases lay outside the gene matches. The CDR3 DNA reads TGTGCCAGCAGCTTAGTTTTGGGGGGACAGGCTTATGGCTACACCTTC. It yields the protein CASSLVLGGQAYGYTF.

The genes are TRBV4-2 and TRBJ1-3; weak D call: TRBD1 (6 bases). Trimming took 1 base from V and 0 from J, leaving 31 bases between them. Germline assignment: CDR1 LGHNA and CDR2 YNFKEQ. The CDR3 length is 23 residues. The CDR3 coding sequence is TGTGCCAGCAGCCAAGTTGGGCGCGACAACGGGTGGGGGCGCGAACTCTCTGGAAACACCATATATTTT. Translated: CASSQVGRDNGWGRELSGNTIYF.

This clone was detected only a few times. V gene TRBV7-9 combines with J gene TRBJ2-3; D gene uncertain. The V end was cut by 4 bases, the J end by 2 bases, with 19 bases between. This CDR3 spans 17 amino acids. The V gene's germline CDR1 is SEHNR and CDR2 FQNEAQ (reference sequence). This CDR3 reads CASSSSLVLLNTDTQYF. Here the CDR3 DNA reads TGTGCCAGCAGCTCCTCGCTGGTCCTGCTTAACACAGATACGCAGTATTTT.

A few counts support this clone. This chain joins TRBV28 and TRBJ1-1; D unresolved. The germline V gene encodes CDR1 MDHEN and CDR2 SYDVKM. V lost 5 bases and J 6 bases, leaving 10 bases between the germline ends. The CDR3 is 12 amino acids. The DNA of the CDR3 is TGTGCCAGCAGTCCGAGAGGCTCTGAAGCTTTCTTT. Translation gives CASSPRGSEAFF.

The chain is built from TRBV9 and TRBJ1-2; D perhaps matches TRBD1 (6 bases). Trimming removed 0 bases at V and 6 bases at J, with 9 bases between. CDR3 size: 13 residues. Germline assignment: CDR1 SGDLS and CDR2 YYNGEE. Here the CDR3 DNA reads TGTGCCAGCAGCGTAGCAGGGGTCAATGGCTACACCTTC. It is translated as CASSVAGVNGYTF.

The rearrangement joins TRBV18 to TRBJ2-7, with 7 bases aligning to TRBD1. Germline V gene lookup returns CDR1 KGHSH and CDR2 LQKENI. V was clipped by 3 bases and J by 2 bases; unmatched bases: 1. The CDR3 spans 13 residues. CDR3 nucleotides: TGTGCCAGCTCACCGCAGGGGGCCTACGAGCAGTACTTC. Its translation: CASSPQGAYEQYF. Complete variable domain (other parts from reference TRBV18 and TRBJ2-7): NAGVMQNPRHLVRRRGQEARLRCSPMKGHSHVYWYRQLPEEGLKFMVYLQKENIIDESGMPKERFSAEFPKEGPSILRIQQVVRGDSAAYFCASSPQGAYEQYFGPGTRLTVT.

The chain combines TRBV5-1 with TRBJ2-5; no clear D gene. Trimming took off 2 bases at V and 5 bases at J, with 13 bases between the two ends. This CDR3 is 14 amino acids long. The germline gives CDR1 SGHRS, CDR2 YFSETQ. DNA for the CDR3: TGCGCCAGCAGCTTTGGCTCAATGGGGGAGACCCAGTACTTC. Translation: CASSFGSMGETQYF.

The gene calls are TRBV12-5 and TRBJ1-1; 10 bases match TRBD1. CDR3 size: 16 residues. Germline lookup yields CDR1 LGHNT and CDR2 FRNRAP. J gave up 0 bases and V 5 bases, and 6 bases lay outside the gene matches. DNA of the CDR3: TGTGCTAGTGGTCCCGGGACAGGGGTCCTGAACACTGAAGCTTTCTTT. Its protein is CASGPGTGVLNTEAFF.

The CDR3 bases are TGTGCCAGCGCGCGGCAGGTCTATGGCTACACCTTC. It is translated as CASARQVYGYTF. The chain recombines TRBV28 with TRBJ1-2, with unresolved D. The CDR3 is 12 residues long. Deletions cut 8 bases from V and 4 bases from J, with 11 bases between. Per the germline V gene, CDR1 is MDHEN and CDR2 is SYDVKM.

This sequence joins TRBV7-8 and TRBJ1-5; 7 nucleotides match TRBD1. The CDR3 runs to 16 residues. CDR1 and CDR2 from the germline V gene are SGHVS and FQNEAQ. V lost 7 bases and J lost 4; bases outside the gene matches: 13. The CDR3 loop is CASTSWGTAGNQPQHF. The DNA for the CDR3 is TGTGCCAGCACCTCTTGGGGGACAGCGGGTAATCAGCCCCAGCATTTT.

This clone showed up just once. The chain employs TRBV9 and TRBJ2-3; D unresolved. The germline V gene has CDR1 SGDLS and CDR2 YYNGEE. Between the trimmed V and J ends, which lost 0 bases and 0 bases, there was a span of 8 bases. There are 15 residues in the CDR3. The CDR3 nucleotides read TGTGCCAGCAGCGTAGCGGGCTCTAGCACAGATACGCAGTATTTT. Amino acid sequence: CASSVAGSSTDTQYF.

The CDR3 region is CASRLSGRAGEQYF. In nucleotides, the CDR3 is TGTGCCAGCAGACTTAGCGGGAGAGCGGGCGAGCAGTACTTC. The chain joins TRBV28 to TRBJ2-7; 9 bases are shared with TRBD2. Germline trimming cut 6 bases from V and 6 bases from J; bases unmatched to any gene: 9. This CDR3 has 14 residues. Germline assignment: CDR1 MDHEN and CDR2 SYDVKM.